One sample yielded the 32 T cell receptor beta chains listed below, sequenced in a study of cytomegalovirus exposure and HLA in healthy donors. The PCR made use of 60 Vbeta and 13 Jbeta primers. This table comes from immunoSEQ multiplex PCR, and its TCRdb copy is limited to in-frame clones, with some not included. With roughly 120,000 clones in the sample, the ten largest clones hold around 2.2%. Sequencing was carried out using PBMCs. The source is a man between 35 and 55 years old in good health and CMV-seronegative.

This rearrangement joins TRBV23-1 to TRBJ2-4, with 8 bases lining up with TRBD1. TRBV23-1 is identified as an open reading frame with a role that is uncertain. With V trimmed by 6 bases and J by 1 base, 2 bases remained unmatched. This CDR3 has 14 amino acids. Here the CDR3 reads CASRTGEAKNIQYF. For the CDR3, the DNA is TGCGCCAGCAGGACAGGGGAGGCCAAAAACATTCAGTACTTC.

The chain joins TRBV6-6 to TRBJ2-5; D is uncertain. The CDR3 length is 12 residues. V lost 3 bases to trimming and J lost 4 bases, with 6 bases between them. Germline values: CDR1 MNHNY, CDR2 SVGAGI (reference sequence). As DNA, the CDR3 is TGTGCCAGCAGTTATGGCGGAGAGACCCAGTACTTC. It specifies CASSYGGETQYF.

As DNA, the CDR3 is TGTGCCAGCAGCGTCGGGACAGGGGGCAATGAAGCTTTCTTT. Protein sequence: CASSVGTGGNEAFF. The rearrangement links TRBV7-6 to TRBJ1-1; 12 bases are a match to TRBD1. Germline V lookup: CDR1 SGHVS, CDR2 FNYEAQ. The CDR3 runs to 14 residues. J was trimmed by 7 bases and V by 5 bases; bases with no gene match: 5.

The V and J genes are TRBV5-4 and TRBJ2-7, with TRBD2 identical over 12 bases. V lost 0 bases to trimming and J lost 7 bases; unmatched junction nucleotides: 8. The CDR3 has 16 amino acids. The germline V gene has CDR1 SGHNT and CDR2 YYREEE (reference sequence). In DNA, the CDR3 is TGTGCCAGCAGCTTGGAGGCTAGCGGGAGGGGGAGAGAGCAGTACTTC. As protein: CASSLEASGRGREQYF.

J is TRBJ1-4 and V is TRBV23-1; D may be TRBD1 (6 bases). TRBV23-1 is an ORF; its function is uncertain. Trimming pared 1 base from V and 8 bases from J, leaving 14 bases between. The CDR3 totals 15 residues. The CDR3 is CASSQWNRVGEKLFF. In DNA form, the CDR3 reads TGCGCCAGCAGTCAATGGAACAGGGTGGGCGAAAAACTGTTTTTT.

The CDR3 protein is CASRNRGNTGELFF. The CDR3 nucleotides are TGTGCCAGCAGGAACAGGGGGAACACCGGGGAGCTGTTTTTT. This chain uses TRBV6-5 with TRBJ2-2, with TRBD1 matching 7 bases. The trim removed 6 bases at V and 1 base at J, leaving 2 bases unmatched. The CDR3 contains 14 residues. CDR1 is MNHEY, CDR2 SVGAGI, per germline.

The CDR3, as DNA: TGTGCCAGCAGCCCTGGGGGACAGACTGCCTACAATGAGCAGTTCTTC. Its translation is CASSPGGQTAYNEQFF. This rearrangement joins TRBV9 to TRBJ2-1, with TRBD1 matching 7 bases. V dropped 4 bases and J dropped 2; count of bases not matched to a gene: 9. CDR1 is SGDLS, CDR2 YYNGEE, per germline. The CDR3 consists of 16 residues.

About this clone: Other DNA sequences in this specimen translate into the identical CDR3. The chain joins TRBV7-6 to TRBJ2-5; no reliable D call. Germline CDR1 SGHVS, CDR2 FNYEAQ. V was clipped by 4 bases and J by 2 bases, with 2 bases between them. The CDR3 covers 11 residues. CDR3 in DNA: TGTGCCAGCAGCTCTCAAGAGACCCAGTACTTC. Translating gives CASSSQETQYF.

The CDR3, as DNA: TGCAGCGTGACGGGAAACACCGGGGAGCTGTTTTTT. Encoded protein: CSVTGNTGELFF. This chain uses TRBV29-1 with TRBJ2-2, with a tentative D call TRBD2 (5 bases). The CDR3 is made up of 12 amino acids. Per germline, CDR1 SQVTM and CDR2 ANQGSEA. Trimming left V 6 bases short and J 2 bases short, with 7 bases between.

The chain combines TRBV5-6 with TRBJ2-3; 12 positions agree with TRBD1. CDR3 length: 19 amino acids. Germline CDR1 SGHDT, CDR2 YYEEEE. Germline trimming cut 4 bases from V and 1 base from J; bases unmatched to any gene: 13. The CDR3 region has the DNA TGTGCCAGCAGCGTAGACAGGGACAGGGGGCTTTATGGCACAGATACGCAGTATTTT. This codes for CASSVDRDRGLYGTDTQYF.

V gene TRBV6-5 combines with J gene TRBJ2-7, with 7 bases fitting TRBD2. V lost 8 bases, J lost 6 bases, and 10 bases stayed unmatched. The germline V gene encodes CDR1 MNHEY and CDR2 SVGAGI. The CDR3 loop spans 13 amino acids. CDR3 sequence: CASRGRGFAEQYF. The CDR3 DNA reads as TGTGCCAGCCGAGGGAGGGGCTTCGCCGAGCAGTACTTC.

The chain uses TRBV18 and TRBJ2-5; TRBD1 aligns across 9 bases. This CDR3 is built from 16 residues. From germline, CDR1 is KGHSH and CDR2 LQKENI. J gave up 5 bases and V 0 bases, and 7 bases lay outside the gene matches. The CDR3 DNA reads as TGTGCCAGCTCACCACCATTGGGACAGGGATTCGAGACCCAGTACTTC. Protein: CASSPPLGQGFETQYF.

CDR3 sequence (DNA): TGTGCCAGCAGCTCCTACAGGGGGCGCGTGACCGGGGAGCTGTTTTTT. It encodes CASSSYRGRVTGELFF. The gene calls are TRBV7-2 and TRBJ2-2; TRBD1 matches at 9 bases. This CDR3 is built from 16 residues. With V trimmed by 4 bases and J by 5 bases, 8 bases remained unmatched. Looked up from germline, CDR1 is SGHTA and CDR2 is FQGNSA.

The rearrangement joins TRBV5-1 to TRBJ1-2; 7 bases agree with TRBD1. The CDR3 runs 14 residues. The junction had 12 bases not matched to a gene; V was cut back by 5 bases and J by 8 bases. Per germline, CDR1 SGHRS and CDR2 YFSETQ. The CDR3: CASREGAQDGGYTF. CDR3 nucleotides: TGCGCCAGCAGAGAGGGGGCTCAGGATGGAGGCTACACCTTC.

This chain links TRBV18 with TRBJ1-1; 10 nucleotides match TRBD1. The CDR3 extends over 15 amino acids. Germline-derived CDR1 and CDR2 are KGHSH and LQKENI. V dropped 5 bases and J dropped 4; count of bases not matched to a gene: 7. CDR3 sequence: CASSVGQGVATEAFF. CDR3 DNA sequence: TGTGCCAGCTCAGTTGGACAGGGGGTTGCCACTGAAGCTTTCTTT.

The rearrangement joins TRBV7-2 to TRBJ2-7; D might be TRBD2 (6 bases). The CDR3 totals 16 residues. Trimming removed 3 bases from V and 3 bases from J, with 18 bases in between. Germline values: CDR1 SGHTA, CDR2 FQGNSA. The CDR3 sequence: CASSFIRERGLYEQYF. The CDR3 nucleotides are TGTGCCAGCAGCTTCATACGGGAGAGGGGCCTCTACGAGCAGTACTTC.

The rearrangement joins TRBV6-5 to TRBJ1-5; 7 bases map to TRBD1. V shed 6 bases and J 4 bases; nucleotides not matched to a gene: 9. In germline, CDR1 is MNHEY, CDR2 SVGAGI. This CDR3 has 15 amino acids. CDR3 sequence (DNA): TGTGCCAGCAGAACGACAGGGTCGGGAAATCAGCCCCAGCATTTT. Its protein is CASRTTGSGNQPQHF.

CDR3: CASSSVASGSTDTQYF. For the CDR3, the DNA is TGTGCCAGCAGCTCCGTGGCTAGCGGGAGCACAGATACGCAGTATTTT. The chain joins TRBV7-3 to TRBJ2-3; 8 bases are a match to TRBD2. The CDR3 consists of 16 residues. Germline lookup yields CDR1 SGHTA and CDR2 FQGTGA. The J segment lost 0 bases and the V segment lost 4 bases, leaving 6 bases of the junction unmatched.

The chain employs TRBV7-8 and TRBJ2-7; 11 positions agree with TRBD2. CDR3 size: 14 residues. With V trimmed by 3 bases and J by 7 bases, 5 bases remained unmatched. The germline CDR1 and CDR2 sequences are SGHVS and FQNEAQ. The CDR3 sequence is CASSFRLAGGEQYF. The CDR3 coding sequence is TGTGCCAGCAGCTTCCGGCTAGCGGGAGGAGAGCAGTACTTC.

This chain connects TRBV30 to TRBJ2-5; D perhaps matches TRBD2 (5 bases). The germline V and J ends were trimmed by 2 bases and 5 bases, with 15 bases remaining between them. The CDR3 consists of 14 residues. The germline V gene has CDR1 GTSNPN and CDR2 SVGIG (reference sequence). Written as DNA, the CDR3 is TGTGCCTGGAGTCCCTCGCGGAGGCGGGAGACCCAGTACTTC. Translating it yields CAWSPSRRRETQYF.

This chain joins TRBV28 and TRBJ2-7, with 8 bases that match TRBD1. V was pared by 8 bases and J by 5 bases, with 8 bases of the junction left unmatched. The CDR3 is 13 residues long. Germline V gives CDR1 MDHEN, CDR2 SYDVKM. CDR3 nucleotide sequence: TGTGCCAGCGGTACAGACAGGGGCCACGAGCAGTACTTC. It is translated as CASGTDRGHEQYF. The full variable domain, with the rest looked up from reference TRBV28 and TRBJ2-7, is DVKVTQSSRYLVKRTGEKVFLECVQDMDHENMFWYRQDPGLGLRLIYFSYDVKMKEKGDIPEGYSVSREKKERFSLILESASTNQTSMYLCASGTDRGHEQYFGPGTRLTVT.

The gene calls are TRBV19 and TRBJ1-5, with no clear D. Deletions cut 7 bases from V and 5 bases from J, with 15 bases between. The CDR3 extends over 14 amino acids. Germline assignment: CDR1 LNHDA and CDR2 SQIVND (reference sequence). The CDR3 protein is CASMVSGEYQPQHF. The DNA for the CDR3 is TGTGCCAGTATGGTTTCCGGGGAATATCAGCCCCAGCATTTT.

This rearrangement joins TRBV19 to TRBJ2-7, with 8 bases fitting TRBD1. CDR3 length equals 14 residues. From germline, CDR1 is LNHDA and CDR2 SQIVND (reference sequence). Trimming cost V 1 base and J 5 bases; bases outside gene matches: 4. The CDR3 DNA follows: TGTGCCAGTAGTATAGGGACAGGGACCGACGAGCAGTACTTC. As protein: CASSIGTGTDEQYF.

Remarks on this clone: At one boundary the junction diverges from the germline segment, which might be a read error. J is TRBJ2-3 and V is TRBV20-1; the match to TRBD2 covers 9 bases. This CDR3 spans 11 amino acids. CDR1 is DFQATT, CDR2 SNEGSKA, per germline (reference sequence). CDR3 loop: CSARRVAGDSF. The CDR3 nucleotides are TGCAGTGCTAGGAGGGTAGCGGGGGATTCTTTT.

CDR3 residues: CASSVTGFSGNTIYF. CDR3 sequence (DNA): TGTGCCAGCAGCGTAACAGGGTTCTCTGGAAACACCATATATTTT. The chain is built from TRBV9 and TRBJ1-3, with D perhaps TRBD1 (6 bases). Trimming took 1 base from V and 0 from J, leaving 8 bases between them. Germline loops: CDR1 SGDLS, CDR2 YYNGEE. The CDR3 runs to 15 residues.

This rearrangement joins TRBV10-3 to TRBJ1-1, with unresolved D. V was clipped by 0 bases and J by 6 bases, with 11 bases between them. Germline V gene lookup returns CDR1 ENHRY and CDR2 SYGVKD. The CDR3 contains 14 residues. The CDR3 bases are TGTGCCATCAGTGAGTCGATCGGAGGTCCTGAAGCTTTCTTT. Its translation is CAISESIGGPEAFF.

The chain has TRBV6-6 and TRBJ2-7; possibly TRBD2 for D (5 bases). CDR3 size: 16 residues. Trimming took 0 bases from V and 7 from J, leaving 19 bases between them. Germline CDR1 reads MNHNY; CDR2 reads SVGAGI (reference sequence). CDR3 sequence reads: CASSYSAGKPFEEQYF. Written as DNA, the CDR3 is TGTGCCAGCAGTTACTCCGCCGGGAAGCCTTTCGAGGAGCAGTACTTC.

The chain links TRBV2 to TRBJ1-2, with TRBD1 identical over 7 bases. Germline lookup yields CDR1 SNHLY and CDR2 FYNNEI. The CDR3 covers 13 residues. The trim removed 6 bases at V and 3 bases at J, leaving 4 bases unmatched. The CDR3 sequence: CASRQGMDYGYTF. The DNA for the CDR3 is TGTGCCAGCAGACAGGGGATGGACTATGGCTACACCTTC.

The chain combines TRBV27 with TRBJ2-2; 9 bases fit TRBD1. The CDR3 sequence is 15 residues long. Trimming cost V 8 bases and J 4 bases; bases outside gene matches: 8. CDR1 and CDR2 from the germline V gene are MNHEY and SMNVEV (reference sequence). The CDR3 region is CASAFYRGPTGELFF. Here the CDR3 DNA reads TGTGCCAGCGCTTTTTACAGGGGGCCCACCGGGGAGCTGTTTTTT.

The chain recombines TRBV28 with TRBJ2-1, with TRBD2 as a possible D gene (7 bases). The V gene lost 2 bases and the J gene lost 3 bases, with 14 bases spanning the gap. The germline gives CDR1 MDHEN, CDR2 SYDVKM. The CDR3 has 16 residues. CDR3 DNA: TGTGCCAGCAGTTTAGGAGCGGGACAATTCTACAATGAGCAGTTCTTC. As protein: CASSLGAGQFYNEQFF.

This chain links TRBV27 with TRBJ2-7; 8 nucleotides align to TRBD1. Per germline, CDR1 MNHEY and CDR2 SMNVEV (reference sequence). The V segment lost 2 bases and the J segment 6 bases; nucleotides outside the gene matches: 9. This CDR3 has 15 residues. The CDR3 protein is CASSLLLDRVAEQYF. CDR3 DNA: TGTGCCAGCAGTTTACTTCTGGACAGGGTGGCCGAGCAGTACTTC.

The CDR3 nucleotides are TGTGCCAGCAGTGACTCACTAGCGGGAGAGGGGGATGAGCAGTTCTTC. It specifies CASSDSLAGEGDEQFF. The rearrangement uses TRBV6-4 and TRBJ2-1; 11 nucleotides match TRBD2. J gave up 8 bases and V 0 bases, and 6 bases lay outside the gene matches. The CDR3 totals 16 residues. From germline, CDR1 is MRHNA and CDR2 SNTAGT.